This T cell receptor (beta chain) was retrieved from a study of blood T cells in healthy people across ages. Primers used in a second PCR of about 6 to 11 cycles were a sample-barcoded 5' primer and a J-beta primer mix. Each cDNA molecule, via a template-switch adaptor with 12 random nucleotides, was tagged. Each sample yielded at least 2.5 million CDR3-containing paired-end reads. TCRdb used MiXCR to reprocess the 5' RACE reads, holding one entry per CDR3 protein. The repertoire holds hundreds of thousands of distinct CDR3 sequences, more than 40% seen once, with roughly 19% in the top ten. CDR3 length equals 16 residues. Germline CDR1 is SGHRS and CDR2 is YFSETQ. Findings and caveats of the study: Older age went with lower TCR beta diversity per million T cells, in a roughly linear way. Strong correlation was found linking TCR beta diversity to naive T cell percentage.

This clonotype appeared once. Its cognate antigen is unknown. The sequencing sample was made of blood. V is TRBV5-1 and J is TRBJ2-4; the D gene is possibly TRBD2 (5 bases). The DNA matches TRBJ2-7 better at its end, which makes the J call doubtful. The TCR comes from a man aged 55 to 70 in good health. CDR3 region: CASSRAWQEDLYEQYF. In DNA form, the CDR3 reads TGCGCCAGCAGCCGAGCATGGCAGGAGGACCTCTACGAGCAGTACTTC.